The 29 T cell receptor beta chains below all came from one sample that was sequenced in a study of beta chain features in type 1 diabetes. The isolated RNA, all of it, was reverse transcribed, so expressed TCRB transcripts were what got sequenced. Here immunoSEQ multiplex PCR was the method, and the copy in TCRdb shows in-frame clones only, minus some. Of almost 350,000 clones in the sample, under 8.5% were seen once. Sequencing used central memory CD4+ T cells from blood. The receptors stem from a woman aged 18 to 35 in good health.

This chain joins TRBV2 and TRBJ1-3; maybe TRBD1 (6 bases). Between the trimmed V and J ends, which lost 7 bases and 7 bases, there was a span of 23 bases. The CDR3 length is 16 residues. CDR1 is SNHLY and CDR2 is FYNNEI in the germline V gene. The chain's CDR3 is CASTLPYRVIRNTIYF. As DNA, the CDR3 is TGTGCCAGCACCCTACCCTACAGGGTAATCCGGAACACCATATATTTT.

This clone has a count of ten or more. The rearrangement joins TRBV5-1 to TRBJ2-1, with no clear D. CDR1 and CDR2 from the germline V gene are SGHRS and YFSETQ. The CDR3 runs 14 residues. V shed 1 base and J shed 6 bases, with 11 bases lying between them. The CDR3 reads CASSLLVATNEQFF. The CDR3 DNA reads as TGCGCCAGCAGCTTGCTGGTCGCTACCAATGAGCAGTTCTTC.

The V gene is TRBV11-2, the J gene TRBJ2-6; D possibly corresponds to TRBD2 (5 bases). V shed 6 bases and J shed 2 bases, with 14 bases lying between them. Germline lookup yields CDR1 SGHAT and CDR2 FQNNGV. CDR3 size: 16 residues. CDR3 amino acids: CASSPLLGAGANVLTF. In nucleotides, the CDR3 is TGTGCCAGCAGTCCGCTACTCGGGGCTGGGGCCAACGTCCTGACTTTC.

The rearrangement uses TRBV19 and TRBJ1-2; D remains unclear. The CDR3 is 12 residues long. The V gene's germline CDR1 is LNHDA and CDR2 SQIVND (reference sequence). The V end was cut by 4 bases, the J end by 8 bases, with 11 bases between. The CDR3 sequence is CASSTIGSGYTF. CDR3 sequence (DNA): TGTGCCAGTAGTACAATAGGCAGCGGCTACACCTTC.

CDR3 bases: TGCGCCAGCAGCTTGAGGGGACAGGGGAATGAAGCTTTCTTT. Amino acid sequence: CASSLRGQGNEAFF. The chain couples TRBV5-1 to TRBJ1-1, with 10 bases identical to TRBD1. V gave up 1 base and J gave up 7 bases; unmatched junction bases: 4. Germline CDR1 is SGHRS and CDR2 is YFSETQ. The CDR3 is 14 amino acids. Looking up the rest from reference TRBV5-1 and TRBJ1-1 gives the full variable domain: KAGVTQTPRYLIKTRGQQVTLSCSPISGHRSVSWYQQTPGQGLQFLFEYFSETQRNKGNFPGRFSGRQFSNSRSEMNVSTLELGDSALYLCASSLRGQGNEAFFGQGTRLTVV.

This clone occurred a few times. V is TRBV27 and J is TRBJ2-3; a possible D gene is TRBD2 (6 bases). This CDR3 contains 14 residues. V shed 2 bases and J shed 3 bases, with 9 bases lying between them. Germline CDR1 and CDR2: MNHEY and SMNVEV (reference sequence). CDR3 amino acids: CASSLRLETDTQYF. The DNA for the CDR3 is TGTGCCAGCAGTTTACGACTAGAAACAGATACGCAGTATTTT.

The chain uses TRBV11-1 and TRBJ2-2, with D unclear. Germline V CDR1 and CDR2: SGHAT, FQDESV (reference sequence). Between the trimmed V and J ends, which lost 5 bases and 3 bases, there was a span of 7 bases. This CDR3 comprises 13 residues. The CDR3 nucleotides read TGTGCCAGCAGCCCCCAGTACACCGGGGAGCTGTTTTTT. Translated: CASSPQYTGELFF.

The J gene is TRBJ1-4, the V gene TRBV4-2; D gene unclear. The CDR3 length is 15 residues. The V end lost 1 base, the J end lost 8 bases, and 14 bases lay between the germline ends. Germline lookup yields CDR1 LGHNA and CDR2 YNFKEQ. The CDR3 DNA sequence: TGTGCCAGCAGCCAAGTCGCTGAGGAAAGGGAAAAACTGTTTTTT. The encoded protein is CASSQVAEEREKLFF.

The chain links TRBV7-4 to TRBJ2-5; D uncertain. The CDR3 length is 12 residues. Germline loops: CDR1 SGHVT, CDR2 SQSDAQ. V was trimmed by 1 base and J by 1 base, leaving 1 base between them. The DNA of the CDR3 is TGTGCCAGCAGCTTAGGCCAAGAGACCCAGTACTTC. Amino acids: CASSLGQETQYF.

The chain has TRBV7-9 and TRBJ2-3; D tentatively fits TRBD1 or TRBD2 (5 bases each). V shed 6 bases and J shed 5 bases, with 15 bases lying between them. The CDR3 runs 14 residues. The germline V gene encodes CDR1 SEHNR and CDR2 FQNEAQ (reference sequence). The CDR3 loop is CASRGQGAGDTQYF. The CDR3 DNA follows: TGTGCCAGCAGGGGGCAGGGCGCGGGAGATACGCAGTATTTT.

The CDR3 DNA reads as TGTGCCAGCAGCGTGTCTCCTACGGAAGAAAAACTGTTTTTT. Amino acids: CASSVSPTEEKLFF. This chain uses TRBV9 with TRBJ1-4; D not resolved. Germline assignment: CDR1 SGDLS and CDR2 YYNGEE. This CDR3 is 14 amino acids long. The V and J ends lost 2 bases and 8 bases respectively, with 13 bases between them. Drawing the rest from reference TRBV9 and TRBJ1-4, the complete variable domain is DSGVTQTPKHLITATGQRVTLRCSPRSGDLSVYWYQQSLDQGLQFLIQYYNGEERAKGNILERFSAQQFPDLHSELNLSSLELGDSALYFCASSVSPTEEKLFFGSGTQLSVL.

The chain is built from TRBV12-2 and TRBJ1-5. TRBV12-2 is marked as a pseudogene. The CDR3 is 17 amino acids. The CDR3 loop reads CASRYDAPGRDNQPQHF. As DNA, the CDR3 is TGTGCAAGTCGCTACGATGCTCCCGGACGGGATAATCAGCCCCAGCATTTT.

This clone showed up many times. This rearrangement joins TRBV7-2 to TRBJ2-7; TRBD2 might be the D (6 bases). V lost 5 bases, J lost 5 bases, and 16 bases lay in between. The CDR3 length is 14 residues. Germline V lookup: CDR1 SGHTA, CDR2 FQGNSA. The CDR3, as DNA: TGTGCCAGCAGCATCCTCGGGAGCCCCCACGAGCAGTACTTC. It codes for CASSILGSPHEQYF.

This clone was detected ten times or more. The J gene is TRBJ2-5, the V gene TRBV29-1; TRBD1 matches 9 bases. Germline assignment: CDR1 SQVTM and CDR2 ANQGSEA. The V segment lost 7 bases and the J segment 5 bases; nucleotides outside the gene matches: 11. CDR3 length equals 14 residues. CDR3 sequence reads: CSAPGTGYRETQYF. The CDR3 DNA reads as TGCAGCGCCCCCGGGACAGGGTATAGGGAGACCCAGTACTTC.

The J gene is TRBJ2-5, the V gene TRBV5-1, with 8 bases fitting TRBD2. Germline values: CDR1 SGHRS, CDR2 YFSETQ. Unmatched junction bases numbered 9, after V lost 0 bases and J lost 5 bases. The CDR3 extends over 16 amino acids. As DNA, the CDR3 is TGCGCCAGCAGCTTGGATAGCGGGAACCCTTCGGAGACCCAGTACTTC. It yields the protein CASSLDSGNPSETQYF.

CDR3 in amino acids: CASSLELMTVTFYEQYF. CDR3 sequence (DNA): TGTGCCAGCAGCTTAGAACTCATGACAGTCACGTTTTACGAGCAGTACTTC. The V and J genes are TRBV11-2 and TRBJ2-7; D might be TRBD1 (5 bases). The germline V gene encodes CDR1 SGHAT and CDR2 FQNNGV. The CDR3 is 17 amino acids. Trimming removed 0 bases at V and 4 bases at J, with 19 bases between. The full variable domain, with the rest looked up from reference TRBV11-2 and TRBJ2-7, is EAGVAQSPRYKIIEKRQSVAFWCNPISGHATLYWYQQILGQGPKLLIQFQNNGVVDDSQLPKDRFSAERLKGVDSTLKIQPAKLEDSAVYLCASSLELMTVTFYEQYFGPGTRLTVT.

This rearrangement joins TRBV28 to TRBJ2-1; 7 bases are a match to TRBD1. With 6 bases clipped from V and 10 bases from J, the junction kept 9 bases outside the gene matches. The CDR3 is 13 amino acids. Germline CDR1 reads MDHEN; CDR2 reads SYDVKM. As DNA, the CDR3 is TGTGCCAGCAGCTCGACAGGGCCCCCCGAGCAGTTCTTC. Translating it yields CASSSTGPPEQFF.

This clone has only a few counts. Germline is not matched at one junction end, which may reflect a read error. V and J are TRBV28 and TRBJ1-2, with TRBD1 identical over 11 bases. Germline assignment: CDR1 MDHEN and CDR2 SYDVKM. The CDR3 sequence is 12 residues long. In DNA, the CDR3 is TGTGCCAGCAGCGAGGCCCGGGACAGGGGGAGGTTC. It codes for CASSEARDRGRF.

This chain links TRBV2 with TRBJ2-1, with 8 bases aligning to TRBD2. The germline CDR1 and CDR2 sequences are SNHLY and FYNNEI. The CDR3 is made up of 14 amino acids. With 6 bases clipped from V and 4 bases from J, the junction kept 5 bases outside the gene matches. CDR3 amino acids: CASRRTSSYNEQFF. The CDR3, as DNA: TGTGCCAGCAGAAGGACTAGCAGTTACAATGAGCAGTTCTTC. The whole variable domain, remainder taken from reference TRBV2 and TRBJ2-1, is EPEVTQTPSHQVTQMGQEVILRCVPISNHLYFYWYRQILGQKVEFLVSFYNNEISEKSEIFDDQFSVERPDGSNFTLKIRSTKLEDSAMYFCASRRTSSYNEQFFGPGTRLTVL.

The chain has TRBV7-9 and TRBJ2-5; D not certain. V shed 1 base and J shed 2 bases, with 14 bases lying between them. Germline CDR1 SEHNR, CDR2 FQNEAQ (reference sequence). The CDR3 is 16 amino acids. The CDR3 region is CASSLVRARRQETQYF. The CDR3 DNA reads TGTGCCAGCAGCTTAGTGAGAGCTAGAAGGCAAGAGACCCAGTACTTC.

The J gene is TRBJ2-3, the V gene TRBV27; 11 bases fit TRBD2. The CDR3 extends over 18 amino acids. V trimming: 1 base; J trimming: 6 bases; junction bases outside the gene matches: 12. The germline gives CDR1 MNHEY, CDR2 SMNVEV (reference sequence). This CDR3 reads CASSLFTGTSGGADTQYF. The DNA for the CDR3 is TGTGCCAGCAGTTTATTTACCGGGACTAGCGGCGGGGCGGATACGCAGTATTTT.

There are a few counts of this clone. The chain uses TRBV7-6 and TRBJ2-3; 7 bases match TRBD1. There are 15 residues in the CDR3. V lost 3 bases to trimming and J lost 3 bases; unmatched junction nucleotides: 6. The V gene's germline CDR1 is SGHVS and CDR2 FNYEAQ. CDR3 sequence reads: CASSLDRQRTDTQYF. The CDR3 DNA reads TGTGCCAGCAGCTTGGACAGGCAAAGGACAGATACGCAGTATTTT. Drawing the rest from reference TRBV7-6 and TRBJ2-3, the complete variable domain is GAGVSQSPRYKVTKRGQDVALRCDPISGHVSLYWYRQALGQGPEFLTYFNYEAQQDKSGLPNDRFSAERPEGSISTLTIQRTEQRDSAMYRCASSLDRQRTDTQYFGPGTRLTVL.

This clone was seen a few times. J is TRBJ2-5 and V is TRBV25-1; a possible D gene is TRBD2 (6 bases). CDR3 length: 13 amino acids. The V end lost 6 bases, the J end lost 1 base, and 9 bases lay between the germline ends. Germline V lookup: CDR1 MGHDK, CDR2 SYGVNS. DNA of the CDR3: TGTGCCAGCAGGGGACTTACCCAAGAGACCCAGTACTTC. This sequence encodes CASRGLTQETQYF.

This rearrangement joins TRBV6-5 to TRBJ1-4, with TRBD1 matching over 7 bases. The V and J ends lost 8 bases and 4 bases, in that order; junction bases with no gene match: 4. The CDR3 length is 13 residues. Germline lookup yields CDR1 MNHEY and CDR2 SVGAGI. The CDR3 sequence is CASETGHNEKLFF. CDR3 sequence (DNA): TGTGCCAGCGAGACAGGGCATAATGAAAAACTGTTTTTT.

At least ten counts were recorded for this clone. The chain uses TRBV5-4 and TRBJ1-1; the D is unclear. Germline assignment: CDR1 SGHNT and CDR2 YYREEE (reference sequence). CDR3 size: 14 residues. Trimming shortened V by 0 bases and J by 3 bases, and 9 bases separated the two germline ends. The CDR3 loop reads CASSLERVYTEAFF. CDR3 DNA: TGTGCCAGCAGCTTGGAAAGGGTGTACACTGAAGCTTTCTTT.

This clone has only a few counts. The chain couples TRBV6-5 to TRBJ1-3; 7 bases are shared with TRBD1. Germline V gives CDR1 MNHEY, CDR2 SVGAGI. The CDR3 spans 13 residues. Trimming at V came to 6 bases and at J to 2 bases, leaving 1 base not matched to a gene. The CDR3 region has the DNA TGTGCCAGCAGCCAGGGGGCTGGAAACACCATATATTTT. It codes for CASSQGAGNTIYF.

The chain combines TRBV19 with TRBJ2-2; D is ambiguous. This CDR3 has 16 residues. From germline, CDR1 is LNHDA and CDR2 SQIVND (reference sequence). Trimming took off 2 bases at V and 4 bases at J, with 14 bases between the two ends. CDR3 amino acids: CASSIYSPKGTGELFF. For the CDR3, the DNA is TGTGCCAGTAGTATATATTCGCCGAAGGGCACCGGGGAGCTGTTTTTT.

The rearrangement joins TRBV27 to TRBJ1-2; TRBD1 aligns across 7 bases. This CDR3 spans 16 amino acids. The germline V gene encodes CDR1 MNHEY and CDR2 SMNVEV (reference sequence). Trimming at V came to 3 bases and at J to 2 bases, leaving 9 bases not matched to a gene. DNA for the CDR3: TGTGCCAGCAGTTTCGTATCCGGGACAGCGAACTATGGCTACACCTTC. Residues: CASSFVSGTANYGYTF.

This clone was detected only a few times. The chain uses TRBV4-2 and TRBJ2-7, with D perhaps TRBD2 (5 bases). Trimming cost V 0 bases and J 7 bases, with 13 bases left between them. Germline V gene data show CDR1 as LGHNA and CDR2 as YNFKEQ. The CDR3 sequence is 14 residues long. The CDR3 nucleotides read TGTGCCAGCAGCCAAGATCGCTGGGCGGGTGAGCAGTACTTC. Its translation is CASSQDRWAGEQYF.